This TCR beta chain is from a study of blood T cell repertoires in COVID-19. Methods used by the authors: From reference gene primer amplification, estimates of nucleated cell counts were derived. TCRdb keeps only in-frame clones here, not all; method: immunoSEQ multiplex PCR. V, J and clone size derive from that table, while D and trimming were established from the DNA sequence. Found here are 310,000 or so clones, around 83% of them singletons; the top ten hold about 1.2%. This clone was observed once. This receptor was taken from a woman in her 50s with acute or convalescent COVID-19. Source material: peripheral blood.

The CDR3 here is CASSPGGDTQYF. The CDR3 nucleotides read TGTGCCAGCAGTCCCGGTGGAGATACGCAGTATTTT. The chain employs TRBV12-3 or TRBV12-4 and TRBJ2-3; D is unresolved. This CDR3 region has 12 residues. The ends were cut back, 5 bases at V and 5 bases at J, with 8 bases in the middle.